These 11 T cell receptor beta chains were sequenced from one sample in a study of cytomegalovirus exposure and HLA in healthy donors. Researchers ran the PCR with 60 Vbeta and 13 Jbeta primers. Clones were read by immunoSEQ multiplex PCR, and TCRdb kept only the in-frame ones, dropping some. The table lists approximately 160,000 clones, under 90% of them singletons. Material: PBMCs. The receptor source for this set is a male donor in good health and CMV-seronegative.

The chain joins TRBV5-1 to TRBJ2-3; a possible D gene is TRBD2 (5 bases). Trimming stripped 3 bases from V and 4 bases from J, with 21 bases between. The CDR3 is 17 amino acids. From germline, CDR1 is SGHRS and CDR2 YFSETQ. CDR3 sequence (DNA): TGCGCCAGCAGCTCCACGGGTAGCGTAAGTAGGTCAGATACGCAGTATTTT. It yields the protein CASSSTGSVSRSDTQYF.

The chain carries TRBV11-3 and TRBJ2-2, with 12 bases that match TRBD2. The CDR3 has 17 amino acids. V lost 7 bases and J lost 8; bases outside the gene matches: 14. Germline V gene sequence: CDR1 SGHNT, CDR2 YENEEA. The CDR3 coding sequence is TGTGCCAGCACTCGCTCTAGCGGGAGGGAAGGTCGTGGGGAGCTGTTTTTT. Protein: CASTRSSGREGRGELFF.

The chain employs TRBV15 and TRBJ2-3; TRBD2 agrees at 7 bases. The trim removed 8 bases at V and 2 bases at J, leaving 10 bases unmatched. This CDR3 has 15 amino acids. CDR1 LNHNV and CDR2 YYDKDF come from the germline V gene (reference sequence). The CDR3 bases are TGTGCCACCGCGGGAGCAGGCACACACACAGATACGCAGTATTTT. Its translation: CATAGAGTHTDTQYF.

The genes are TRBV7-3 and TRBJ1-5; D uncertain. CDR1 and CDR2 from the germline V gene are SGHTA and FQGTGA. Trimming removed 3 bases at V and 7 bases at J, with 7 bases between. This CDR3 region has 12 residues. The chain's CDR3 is CASSFRRQPQHF. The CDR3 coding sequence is TGTGCCAGCAGCTTTAGGAGACAGCCCCAGCATTTT.

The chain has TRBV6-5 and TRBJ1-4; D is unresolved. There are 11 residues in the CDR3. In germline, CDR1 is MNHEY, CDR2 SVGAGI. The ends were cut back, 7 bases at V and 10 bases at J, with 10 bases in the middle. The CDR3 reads CASKKTGKLFF. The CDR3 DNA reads TGTGCCAGCAAAAAGACGGGAAAACTGTTTTTT.

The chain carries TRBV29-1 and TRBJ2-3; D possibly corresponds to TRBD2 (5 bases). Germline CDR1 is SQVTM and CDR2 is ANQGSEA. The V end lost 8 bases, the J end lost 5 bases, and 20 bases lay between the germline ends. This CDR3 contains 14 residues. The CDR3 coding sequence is TGCAGCCAAGTCCGGGCGGGCCTTGTAGATACGCAGTATTTT. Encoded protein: CSQVRAGLVDTQYF.

The CDR3: CATSRDPNSGGYTF. The CDR3 DNA reads as TGTGCCACCAGCAGAGATCCCAACAGTGGGGGCTACACCTTC. The rearrangement joins TRBV15 to TRBJ1-2, with D uncertain. Germline V lookup: CDR1 LNHNV, CDR2 YYDKDF (reference sequence). Trimming took 0 bases from V and 8 from J, leaving 13 bases between them. This CDR3 has 14 amino acids.

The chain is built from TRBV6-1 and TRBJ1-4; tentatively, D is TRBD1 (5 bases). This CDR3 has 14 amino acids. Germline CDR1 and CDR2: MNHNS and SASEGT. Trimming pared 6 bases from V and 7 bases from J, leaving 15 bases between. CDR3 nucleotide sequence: TGTGCCAGCAGCCTGACAGCAAAAAGTGAAAAACTGTTTTTT. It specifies CASSLTAKSEKLFF.

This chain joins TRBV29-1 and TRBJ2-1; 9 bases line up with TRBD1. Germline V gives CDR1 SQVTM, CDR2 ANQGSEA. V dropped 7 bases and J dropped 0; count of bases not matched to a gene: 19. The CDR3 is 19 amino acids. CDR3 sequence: CSGLMTGTGHPSSYNEQFF. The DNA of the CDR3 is TGCAGCGGCCTCATGACCGGGACAGGGCACCCAAGCTCCTACAATGAGCAGTTCTTC.

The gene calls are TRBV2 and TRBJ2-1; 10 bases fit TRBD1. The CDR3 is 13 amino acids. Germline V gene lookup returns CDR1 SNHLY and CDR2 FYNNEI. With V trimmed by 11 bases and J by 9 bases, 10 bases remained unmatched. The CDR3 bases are TGTGCCGGTTCCGGGACAGGGGTAGGTGAGCAGTTCTTC. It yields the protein CAGSGTGVGEQFF.

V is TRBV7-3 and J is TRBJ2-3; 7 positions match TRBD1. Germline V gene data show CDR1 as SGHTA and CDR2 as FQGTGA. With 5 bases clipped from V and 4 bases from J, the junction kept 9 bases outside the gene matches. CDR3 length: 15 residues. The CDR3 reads CASSPRTGRPDTQYF. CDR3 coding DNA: TGTGCCAGCAGCCCGAGGACAGGCCGGCCAGATACGCAGTATTTT.